This is a list of T cell receptor beta chains from one sample in a study of T cell repertoires in cytomegalovirus infection. Their recognized antigens are unknown. TCRdb ran MiXCR on the reads and lists one entry per CDR3 protein. The sample has some 940,000 distinct CDR3 sequences; less than 35% are singletons. The specimen was cultured CD8+ T cells from PBMCs, collected from culture after CMV antigen stimulation. The receptors originated from a human donor in good health (CMV status not recorded). Some clones in this sample may be carry-over from other donors' samples. Both conserved end residues are part of each CDR3. Each record gives: J gene, V gene, clone size, CDR3 protein. Rows give clone size only sometimes, using once, few, many, or a class for an expanded clone.

j_call: TRBJ2-1; v_call: TRBV7-6; clone_size: .; cdr3_aa: CASSRLAGVYNEQFF
j_call: TRBJ1-4; v_call: TRBV11-2; clone_size: many; cdr3_aa: CASSLAGARGGEKLFF
j_call: TRBJ1-1; v_call: TRBV7-9; clone_size: few; cdr3_aa: CASRPGGLGTEAFF
j_call: TRBJ2-6; v_call: TRBV28; clone_size: .; cdr3_aa: CASSSTGAHSGANVLTF
j_call: TRBJ2-2; v_call: TRBV6-6; clone_size: .; cdr3_aa: CASSDGGRTGELFF
j_call: TRBJ1-5; v_call: TRBV6-2/TRBV6-3; clone_size: few; cdr3_aa: CATYLGIGLGGNQPQHF
j_call: TRBJ2-3; v_call: TRBV4-1; clone_size: .; cdr3_aa: CASSQAGTSKDTQYF
j_call: TRBJ1-6; v_call: TRBV11-2; clone_size: .; cdr3_aa: CASSHASSYNSPLHF
j_call: TRBJ2-7; v_call: TRBV7-9; clone_size: .; cdr3_aa: CASSYDRGLPYEQYF
j_call: TRBJ1-5; v_call: TRBV7-2; clone_size: .; cdr3_aa: CASSSWGGHNQPQHF
j_call: TRBJ2-1; v_call: TRBV27; clone_size: few; cdr3_aa: CATSPALALDEQFF
j_call: TRBJ1-1; v_call: TRBV12-3/TRBV12-4; clone_size: .; cdr3_aa: CASSFRGGPGTEAFF
j_call: TRBJ2-3; v_call: TRBV9; clone_size: few; cdr3_aa: CASSSRGAGTDTQYF
j_call: TRBJ2-3; v_call: TRBV27; clone_size: .; cdr3_aa: CASGPRGADTQYF